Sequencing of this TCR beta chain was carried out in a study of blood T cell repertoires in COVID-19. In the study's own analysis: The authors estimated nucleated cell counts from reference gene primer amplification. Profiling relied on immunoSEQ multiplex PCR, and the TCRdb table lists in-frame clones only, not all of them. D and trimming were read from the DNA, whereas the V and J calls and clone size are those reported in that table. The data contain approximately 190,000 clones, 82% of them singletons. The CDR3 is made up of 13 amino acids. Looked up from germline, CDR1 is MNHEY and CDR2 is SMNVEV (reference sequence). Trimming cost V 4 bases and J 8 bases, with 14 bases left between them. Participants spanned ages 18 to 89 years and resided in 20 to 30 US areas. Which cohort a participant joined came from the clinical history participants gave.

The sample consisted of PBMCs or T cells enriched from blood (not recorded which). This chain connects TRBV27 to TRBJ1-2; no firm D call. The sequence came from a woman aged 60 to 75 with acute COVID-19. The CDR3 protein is CASSSTRQRGYTF. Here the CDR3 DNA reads TGTGCCAGCAGTTCAACCAGGCAGCGGGGCTACACCTTC.